One TCR beta chain is described in this entry. Recruits, aged about 18 to 95 years, lived in 24 US areas. The study assigned cohorts using participant-reported clinical history. These data are taken from a study of blood T cell repertoires in COVID-19. About the study: The United States, Italy and Spain provided the acute and convalescent COVID-19 samples. PBMCs, B-cell-depleted T cells, or T cells were the source of the cDNA or gDNA that made up the material.

CDR3 length: 14 amino acids. V was shortened by 4 bases and J by 5 bases, with 11 bases between the two germline ends. The germline V gene encodes CDR1 LGHDT and CDR2 YNNKEL (reference sequence). Sequencing used immunoSEQ multiplex PCR; TCRdb keeps in-frame clones, though not all of them. This table has around 200,000 clones, roughly 89% appearing once. The J gene is TRBJ1-4, the V gene TRBV3-1 (or the pseudogene TRBV3-2); D is uncertain. Sequencing was done on a sample of PBMCs or T cells enriched from blood (not recorded which). The receptor was isolated from a woman between 40 and 55 years old with acute COVID-19. Here the CDR3 reads CASSPRSGNEKLFF. CDR3 nucleotides: TGTGCCAGCAGCCCCCGATCGGGAAATGAAAAACTGTTTTTT.